This T cell receptor beta chain is from a study of T cell responses to AZD1222 COVID-19 vaccine. Measured with immunoSEQ multiplex PCR; TCRdb has only the in-frame clones, and not every one. Seen here are around 81,000 clones, approximately 89% observed once, and the top ten hold 8%. This clone was recorded only once. Its antigen is not known. This CDR3 has 15 amino acids. Germline V gene lookup returns CDR1 MNHEY and CDR2 SVGAGI. V shed 5 bases, J shed 6 bases, and the junction held 8 bases outside the gene matches. General study points: Spike-specific TCR breadth and depth grew following two AZD1222 doses. Spike as a whole was targeted by vaccine-associated CD4 TCRs, dominant at 160-218 and 743-854.

Second doses that came at about 4 or about 12 weeks were put together. The chain employs TRBV6-5 and TRBJ1-2; 11 nucleotides align to TRBD1. Material: peripheral blood, obtained 28 days after the second AZD1222 dose. The sequence derives from an adult who received the AZD1222 COVID-19 vaccine. This CDR3 is CASSTRTGGSHGYTF. In DNA form, the CDR3 reads TGTGCCAGCAGTACTAGGACAGGGGGCAGTCATGGCTACACCTTC.